The clone carrying this T cell receptor (beta chain) appeared many times. TCR beta CDR3 region amplification was performed from RNA transcripts. TCR CDR3 underwent first-round RT-PCR with the HTBI primer set. TCRdb analysed the multiplex PCR reads with MiXCR anew, one entry per CDR3 protein. The table records about 400,000 distinct CDR3 sequences, less than 15% of them present only once. This entry is derived from a study of T cells in Graves' hyperthyroidism and ophthalmopathy. Whole-study context: Peripheral blood was collected at initial diagnosis, before any treatment.

Sequenced: blood. The source of this sequence is a woman aged 18-29 years with Graves' hyperthyroidism.

The CDR3 DNA reads as TGTGCCAGCAGCTTAGATCTGGGATCGGTAGATACGCAGTATTTT. Encoded protein: CASSLDLGSVDTQYF. J is TRBJ2-3 and V is TRBV7-9, with D unclear. CDR1 and CDR2 from the germline V gene are SEHNR and FQNEAQ (reference sequence). The V end lost 1 base, the J end lost 5 bases, and 13 bases lay between the germline ends. This CDR3 spans 15 amino acids.